Below are 8 T cell receptor beta chains sequenced from a single sample in a study of cytomegalovirus exposure and HLA in healthy donors. PCR primers comprised 60 Vbeta and 13 Jbeta primers. The repertoire was sequenced with immunoSEQ multiplex PCR; TCRdb's copy has only in-frame clones and lacks some. The table lists around 200,000 clones, 86% of them singletons. Source material: PBMCs. These receptors originate from a woman between 25 and 40 years old in good health and CMV-seronegative.

The chain joins TRBV2 to TRBJ1-5; D not resolved. Germline CDR1 is SNHLY and CDR2 is FYNNEI. The CDR3 has 13 amino acids. V gave up 7 bases and J gave up 2 bases, with 9 bases separating them. The CDR3 reads CASTREGNQPQHF. Here the CDR3 DNA reads TGTGCCAGCACGCGGGAAGGCAATCAGCCCCAGCATTTT. Supplemented by reference TRBV2 and TRBJ1-5, the full variable domain reads EPEVTQTPSHQVTQMGQEVILRCVPISNHLYFYWYRQILGQKVEFLVSFYNNEISEKSEIFDDQFSVERPDGSNFTLKIRSTKLEDSAMYFCASTREGNQPQHFGDGTRLSIL.

The J gene is TRBJ2-7, the V gene TRBV6-5; 7 positions match TRBD1. The length of the CDR3 is 13 residues. Per the germline V gene, CDR1 is MNHEY and CDR2 is SVGAGI. The junction had 5 bases not matched to a gene; V was cut back by 6 bases and J by 3 bases. In DNA, the CDR3 is TGTGCCAGCAGCCGGGGACAGAACTACGAGCAGTACTTC. This codes for CASSRGQNYEQYF.

The gene calls are TRBV11-2 and TRBJ2-4; TRBD2 matches at 15 bases. V was clipped by 5 bases and J by 3 bases; unmatched bases: 11. The CDR3 is 19 residues long. Per germline, CDR1 SGHAT and CDR2 FQNNGV. The CDR3 DNA sequence: TGTGCCAGCAGCCCAAGGACTAGCGGGAGGGGGTGGGGCAAAAACATTCAGTACTTC. Its translation: CASSPRTSGRGWGKNIQYF. Filled out from reference TRBV11-2 and TRBJ2-4, the complete variable domain reads EAGVAQSPRYKIIEKRQSVAFWCNPISGHATLYWYQQILGQGPKLLIQFQNNGVVDDSQLPKDRFSAERLKGVDSTLKIQPAKLEDSAVYLCASSPRTSGRGWGKNIQYFGAGTRLSVL.

The chain combines TRBV2 with TRBJ2-7, with TRBD1 matching 8 bases. V shed 7 bases, J shed 2 bases, and the junction held 7 bases outside the gene matches. CDR3 length: 14 amino acids. CDR1 and CDR2 from the germline V gene are SNHLY and FYNNEI. The CDR3 region has the DNA TGTGCCAGCAACCCAGGACAGGGACCCTACGAGCAGTACTTC. This sequence encodes CASNPGQGPYEQYF.

The rearrangement joins TRBV9 to TRBJ2-1, with 10 bases lining up with TRBD2. The V and J ends lost 3 bases and 2 bases, in that order; junction bases with no gene match: 5. Germline V CDR1 and CDR2: SGDLS, YYNGEE. The CDR3 has 16 residues. CDR3 DNA sequence: TGTGCCAGCAGCGCCTCCGGGACTAGCGCCTACAATGAGCAGTTCTTC. It encodes CASSASGTSAYNEQFF.

The genes are TRBV6-1 and TRBJ2-5, with 8 positions matching TRBD2. Trimming cost V 8 bases and J 5 bases; bases outside gene matches: 7. CDR3 size: 13 residues. CDR1 and CDR2 (germline): MNHNS, SASEGT. CDR3 nucleotides: TGTGCCAGCGGCACTAGCGGTGTGGAGACCCAGTACTTC. Encoded protein: CASGTSGVETQYF.

The chain combines TRBV6-5 with TRBJ1-1, with a possible D match to TRBD1 (5 bases). Trimming took 4 bases from V and 1 from J, leaving 13 bases between them. Germline loops: CDR1 MNHEY, CDR2 SVGAGI. The CDR3 is 15 residues long. The CDR3 spells CASSSPGGWNTEAFF. In DNA form, the CDR3 reads TGTGCCAGCAGTTCCCCCGGGGGGTGGAACACTGAAGCTTTCTTT.

The chain couples TRBV27 to TRBJ2-3; D gene unclear. V was trimmed by 5 bases and J by 2 bases, leaving 14 bases between them. The CDR3 length is 15 residues. The germline V gene encodes CDR1 MNHEY and CDR2 SMNVEV (reference sequence). The CDR3 loop reads CASSPNRAYTDTQYF. Here the CDR3 DNA reads TGTGCCAGCAGTCCGAACCGAGCCTACACAGATACGCAGTATTTT.